This T cell receptor beta chain was sequenced in a study of cytomegalovirus exposure and HLA in healthy donors. V was trimmed by 5 bases and J by 3 bases, leaving 11 bases between them. In germline, CDR1 is MNHNY, CDR2 SVGAGI (reference sequence). This CDR3 is built from 13 residues. The PCR was carried out with 60 Vbeta primers and 13 Jbeta primers. The data were produced by immunoSEQ multiplex PCR, yet TCRdb's version contains in-frame clones alone and is incomplete. The table includes 55,000 or so clones, roughly 73% detected once. This receptor was obtained from a man between 18 and 29 years old in good health and CMV-seronegative. Specimen: PBMCs. The V and J genes are TRBV6-6 and TRBJ2-7; D might be TRBD2 (6 bases). The CDR3 coding sequence is TGTGCCAGCAGTCTAAGACTAGACTACGAGCAGTACTTC. Protein sequence: CASSLRLDYEQYF.